A selection of T cell receptor beta chains follows, all from one sample in a study of T and B cells in COVID-19 patients. One entry per CDR3 protein results from TCRdb running MiXCR on the multiplex PCR reads. The repertoire holds around 10,000 distinct CDR3 sequences, with 33% as singletons. The source material was blood. These receptors originate from a human donor with active COVID-19. CDR3s include the opening cysteine and the closing phenylalanine or tryptophan.

CASLAGGGNEQFF TRBJ2-1 TRBV5-6
CASTGGGSVSYEQFF TRBJ2-1 TRBV6-1
CASSLAGQSTFSGNTIYF TRBJ1-3 TRBV7-6
CAKSGGESQSTDTQYF TRBJ2-3 TRBV7-9
CASSPWTEEREKLFF TRBJ1-4 TRBV7-9
CASSPDGNGSPLHF TRBJ1-6 TRBV12-3/TRBV12-4
CSARPRADTEAFF TRBJ1-1 TRBV20-1
CASSHDRGNQPQHF TRBJ1-5 TRBV19
CARKLDTLNSPLHF TRBJ1-6 TRBV6-1
CASSLGQELYGYTF TRBJ1-2 TRBV5-5
CASSSTDTQYF TRBJ2-3 TRBV6-2/TRBV6-3
CASSIAGTGVSEQYF TRBJ2-7 TRBV5-1
CASSPQSGANVLTF TRBJ2-6 TRBV27
CSVGGQAGNTIYF TRBJ1-3 TRBV29-1
CASSYSRGRGSYEQYF TRBJ2-7 TRBV6-5
CASSYQAGGGTDTQYF TRBJ2-3 TRBV6-2/TRBV6-3
CASSNRQLYTEAFF TRBJ1-1 TRBV19
CATSSPPDTQYF TRBJ2-3 TRBV15
CASSLRAFGRQGSEKLFF TRBJ1-4 TRBV28
CASSLDNFSPLHF TRBJ1-6 TRBV7-9
CASSGQGINEKLFF TRBJ1-4 TRBV27
CASIGRGGSTDTQYF TRBJ2-3 TRBV19
CASSPPGTVNTEAFF TRBJ1-1 TRBV12-3/TRBV12-4
CASSRDAYSYNEQFF TRBJ2-1 TRBV7-9
CASSRLQGLAHNEQFF TRBJ2-1 TRBV12-3/TRBV12-4
CSVVERQGGNTIYF TRBJ1-3 TRBV29-1
CARSYEDRSKNGTDYEQYF TRBJ2-7 TRBV5-6
CSVLKGNTEAFF TRBJ1-1 TRBV29-1
CASSFQGRRGYTF TRBJ1-2 TRBV13
CASRQRDRMPDEQYF TRBJ2-7 TRBV5-4
CASSREYNEQFF TRBJ2-1 TRBV5-4
CASSLAYGDRLNQPQHF TRBJ1-5 TRBV5-6
CASSSPQTGTGELFF TRBJ2-2 TRBV6-5
CASSFDSYDSNQPQHF TRBJ1-5 TRBV12-3/TRBV12-4
CASSLGQGEDTQYF TRBJ2-3 TRBV13
CASQETNTGELFF TRBJ2-2 TRBV6-4
CASRLSGDPAYEQYF TRBJ2-7 TRBV6-6
CASSKGDSEDTQYF TRBJ2-3 TRBV21-1
CASSEQSSYEQYF TRBJ2-7 TRBV19
CASSLGGSRGSYEQYF TRBJ2-7 TRBV12-3/TRBV12-4
CVSSSQIQGMNTEAFF TRBJ1-1 TRBV19
CASSPPSGYHEQFF TRBJ2-1 TRBV18
CASSYYRGSTEAFF TRBJ1-1 TRBV6-5
CASSMTLAGVVNEQFF TRBJ2-1 TRBV5-4
CSARRYSNQPQHF TRBJ1-5 TRBV20-1
CASSGTHSNQPQHF TRBJ1-5 TRBV19
CASSNRDTKNIQYF TRBJ2-4 TRBV27
CSVEQGKAEQYF TRBJ2-7 TRBV29-1
CASSYRTEYNEQFF TRBJ2-1 TRBV6-6
CASSERGNTGGPLGEQYF TRBJ2-7 TRBV10-2
CATEAGSEQYF TRBJ2-7 TRBV5-4
CASSYSGDTIYF TRBJ1-3 TRBV6-5
CASSYGVAGTGLTEAFF TRBJ1-1 TRBV6-5
CASSEDRLNTEAFF TRBJ1-1 TRBV5-4
CASSLTPTGDAEAFF TRBJ1-1 TRBV27